This T cell receptor (beta chain) came from a study of cytomegalovirus exposure and HLA in healthy donors (dated by TCRdb to about 2017). About the investigation overall: In an earlier analysis of approximately 500 of the donors, approximately 300 Gb of sequence data and just under 120 million unique TCR beta sequences from approximately 180 million T cells were reported. Roughly 300 gigabases of sequencing data and 78 million or so unique TCR sequences were included in an early release covering several hundred HLA-typed donors. Of the roughly 390 genotyped donors, approximately 80% fell in the genetic ancestry cluster associated with self-reported Caucasian donors. The aim of the study was to test whether cataloging public T cell receptors could identify signatures of past pathogen exposure. The study profiled the T cell repertoires of under 700 subjects by immunosequencing and related them to cytomegalovirus serostatus. Besides the first cohort of roughly 700 subjects, a separate validation cohort made up of 120 different subjects was used. High-throughput TCR immunosequencing, statistical association of individual TCRs with disease status, and machine learning were combined to predict cytomegalovirus infection status. To study patterns of TCR occurrence, a later analysis re-analyzed previously published TCR beta repertoires from 550 to 800 donors and added high-resolution HLA genotyping. In the later analysis, no new phenotypic data were used to find candidate immune exposures; instead, reliance was placed on TCR beta sequences and their occurrence across donors. An earlier analysis of fewer than 700 of the donors applied high-throughput TCR beta sequencing to assess whether each TCR beta V gene segment acted as functional or pseudogenic. Donor age, sex, ethnicity and CMV serostatus were compiled together with the repertoire data. In a later genetic analysis, genome-wide SNP genotypes for 398 of the 666 donors were used, and that subset was treated as a discovery cohort. All discovery cohort repertoires had been generated using a single sequencing platform. Both class I and class II loci were covered by HLA typing, at four-digit resolution. The number of donors typed differed by locus, with roughly 629-640 for A, B, C, DRB1 and DQB1, around 500 for DQA1, under 610 for DPA1, and under 490 for DPB1. Five DR-DQ haplotypes were treated as single units for association and clustering because of strong linkage in the cohort. Among some 400 genotyped donors of the cohort, an average of around 240,000 unique TCR beta nucleotide sequences was sequenced per donor, of which about 19% were non-productive. Summary of the overall study and its limitations: A further reported finding was that TCR beta sequences accurately predicted the HLA-A and HLA-B alleles for most subjects in the first cohort. A cluster of highly shared sequence variants was judged likely to be a technical artifact of the sequencing pipeline. According to a later analysis, parvovirus B19, influenza, CMV and Epstein-Barr virus appeared linked to several top co-occurrence clusters. The authors suggested that the approach could potentially be generalized to other disease states and immunological phenotypes. In a later analysis, HLA-associated TCR beta chains showed more clonal expansion and lower generation probabilities than non-associated chains that were equally common. Because counts were too low, roughly 16 rarely observed V segments, including chromosome 9 orphons, were excluded from the earlier analysis of about 500 of the donors. Some IMGT-functional V segments, including TRBV6-2 and TRBV6-3, could not be distinguished by the 87-base-pair reads and were therefore excluded. A total of roughly 160 TCR beta chains were listed by the study as associated with cytomegalovirus. In a later analysis, the rate of TCR association differed among HLA loci, with DRB1 alleles having the most associated TCRs and HLA-C alleles having the fewest. In a later genetic analysis, fewer N-insertions in productive TCRs were reported among donors in an Asian-associated ancestry cluster than the roughly 700-donor mean. In both the original and validation cohorts, the classifier was reported to diagnose cytomegalovirus status with high specificity and sensitivity. In an earlier analysis of 587 of the donors, most TCR beta V segments were observed in productive rearrangements about 87% or about 30% of the time, broadly matching IMGT annotations. Correlated functional status among segregating V segments might reflect linkage disequilibrium, but an unknown experimental factor could not be ruled out. Roughly uniform sequencing depth across donors was assumed in presence/absence analyses, although this assumption may not hold. An association between a missense DCLRE1C variant and V-gene and J-gene trimming of TCR beta chains was found in a later genetic analysis and replicated in an independent cohort. A later analysis associated approximately 17,000 TCR beta sequences with specific HLA alleles at a false discovery rate of 0.05. Because HLA typing was missing for some donors at each locus, association tests included only the typed subset. CMV serostatus was the only immune exposure information available for the cohort. Three of the identified cytomegalovirus-associated TCR beta chains were confirmed in vitro to be specific for cytomegalovirus antigens. This cohort had only TCR beta chains sequenced, and the lack of alpha or paired-chain data limited which features could be detected. Most CMV-associated TCR beta chains appeared to be HLA-restricted in a later analysis, and the HLA associations seemed to be driven largely by CMV exposure. Most TCR sequences were observed very rarely across donors, whereas some public TCRs were present in many individuals. Assigning TCR associations to individual alleles was difficult when HLA alleles, especially DR and DQ, strongly co-occurred.

V and J are trimmed by 4 bases and 4 bases, and the gene matches miss 4 bases of the junction. The germline V gene encodes CDR1 SGHRS and CDR2 YFSETQ. The CDR3 starts with the cysteine, ends with the phenylalanine, and has 14 residues. Here the CDR3 DNA is all that survives: 42 bases in frame from base 1. Details on this clone: Its antigen target is currently unknown. The sample holds no much larger clone one base away, and base qualities are not on file.

The cohort consisted of fewer than 700 healthy bone marrow donors. At the time of sampling, all cohort members were nominally healthy, though unrecorded immune exposures were likely present. The donor was CMV seronegative and belonged to the group of around 400 seronegative cohort members. A peripheral blood sample was provided by each donor, and peripheral blood mononuclear cells were used for TCR beta sequencing. Genomic DNA extraction from the blood cell samples was performed with the Qiagen DNeasy Blood Extraction Kit. The library relied on the immunoSEQ multiplex PCR assay. A mixture of 60 forward primers for TCR Vbeta segments and 13 reverse primers for TCR Jbeta segments was used in the multiplex PCR. The CDR3 region of rearranged TCR beta genes was amplified from genomic DNA by a multiplex PCR assay. The amplified TCR beta libraries were sequenced on the Illumina HiSeq System as 87-base-pair reads. The published analysis was carried out like this. In a later analysis, 77 million or so unique TCR beta chains were counted across the 500 to 850 repertoires, and approximately 11 million of these chains were shared by at least two donors. Raw reads were error-corrected and collapsed into unique sequences with a nearest-neighbor algorithm that merged closely related sequences to remove PCR and sequencing errors. V, D and J gene segments were assigned by aligning CDR3 sequences to IMGT reference sequences. For a sequence to be retained, a match of at least six nucleotides was required to both a V gene segment and a J gene segment. A rearrangement counted as productive if the CDR3 had no stop codons and remained in frame with V and J, and every other rearrangement counted as non-productive. CDR3 was defined by IMGT convention, running from the second conserved V-encoded cysteine to the conserved J-encoded phenylalanine. In an earlier analysis of just under 600 of the donors, sequences lacking an unambiguous match to a single V gene segment were excluded. An earlier analysis of some 610 of the donors called V segments functional above 56.7% productive rearrangements and segregating when the between-donor standard deviation exceeded 5%. A statistical classification framework was developed to diagnose cytomegalovirus status using the catalog of TCR beta chain sequences. In a later analysis, V and J genes were assigned by comparing TCR nucleotide sequences against IMGT/GENE-DB human TR gene sequences. Using the TCRdist pipeline, a later analysis assigned CDR3 sequences along with most-parsimonious VDJ recombination scenarios. In a later analysis, each TCR beta chain was defined by its CDR3 amino acid sequence together with its V-gene family, and reads lacking a unique V-gene family were excluded. In a later analysis, fewer than 650 highly shared, low-generation-probability nucleotide sequences were removed to address suspected cross-contamination and a sequencing artifact. For each public chain, a later analysis derived a clonal expansion index from normalized ranks of inferred template counts within each repertoire. Generation probabilities in a later analysis came from a VDJ recombination model fitted to out-of-frame rearrangements, and those results were checked against IGoR. In a later analysis, hypergeometric tests were used to score TCR-TCR, TCR-HLA and TCR-CMV co-occurrence, with a repertoire-size bias correction applied to TCR pairs. In a later analysis, false discovery rates were estimated by permuting HLA or CMV assignments 20 times. In a later analysis, co-occurring TCRs were grouped using DBSCAN, and TCRdist sequence similarity was added for clustering within HLA-allele-positive subsets. Repertoires with fewer than 30,000 or more than 120,000 public chains, plus five repertoires with anomalous nucleotide sharing, were excluded from co-occurrence clustering. TCRdb provides this immuneACCESS table in a form limited to in-frame rearrangements. Some clones are lacking; in checked studies, under half of them reflect an unresolved V gene, and why the rest are absent is not known. The V and J calls and clone size were taken over from that table, and D and trimming were inferred from the DNA. The sample yields about 230,000 clones; around four fifths were counted once. Roughly 0.58% of the sample is taken by the ten largest.

The receptor was isolated from a woman between 35 and 50 years old in good health and CMV-seronegative. Sequencing was done on a sample of PBMCs. The rearranged chain carries TRBV5-1 and TRBJ1-3; 8 nucleotides in the junction match TRBD1. The CDR3: CASSRTGLGNTIYF. The sequenced DNA: TGCGCCAGCAGCAGGACAGGGTTGGGAAACACCATATATTTT.